This TCR beta chain was recorded in a study of OX40 agonist ivuxolimab in advanced cancers. Looking at the study overall: Patients received intravenous ivuxolimab every 2 weeks at 0.01 to 10 mg/kg.

V lost 0 bases to trimming and J lost 1 base, with 6 bases between them. The length of the CDR3 is 14 residues. Germline V gene lookup returns CDR1 SGHTA and CDR2 FQGNSA. Measured with immunoSEQ multiplex PCR; TCRdb has only the in-frame clones, and not every one. The table has 75,000 to 100,000 clones, more than 85% seen once; the top ten hold 3% to 3.5%. V usage is TRBV7-2 and J usage is TRBJ1-2; no definite D call. The source material was CD4+ or CD8+ T cells sorted from blood, sampled in a trial of the OX40 agonist ivuxolimab. This clonotype was obtained from an adult with an advanced solid tumor such as melanoma, head and neck, liver or kidney cancer. CDR3 sequence reads: CASSLASLNYGYTF. The CDR3 nucleotides read TGTGCCAGCAGCTTAGCCTCCCTTAACTATGGCTACACCTTC.